One and the same sample provided the 27 T cell receptor beta chains below, sequenced in a study of T and B cells in COVID-19 patients. Multiplex PCR with BIOMED2 TRB-A/B primer pools amplified TRB rearrangements. Each CDR3 protein is one row after TCRdb ran MiXCR on the multiplex PCR reads. The data show around 10,000 distinct CDR3 sequences, roughly 33% seen once. From blood, about 240-550 ng of genomic DNA served as TRB template. The material sequenced was blood. The receptors come from a human donor with active COVID-19.

Within the sample, this clonotype is medium-sized. The gene calls are TRBV13 and TRBJ2-7; 9 nucleotides line up with TRBD1. Germline V gene data show CDR1 as PRHDT and CDR2 as FYEKMQ (reference sequence). The CDR3 runs 15 residues. V dropped 2 bases and J dropped 7; count of bases not matched to a gene: 9. CDR3 coding DNA: TGTGCCAGCAGCTTACGGGGACAGGGTCTTGAGGAGCAGTACTTC. It codes for CASSLRGQGLEEQYF. The whole variable domain, filled in from reference TRBV13 and TRBJ2-7, reads AAGVIQSPRHLIKEKRETATLKCYPIPRHDTVYWYQQGPGQDPQFLISFYEKMQSDKGSIPDRFSAQQFSDYHSELNMSSLELGDSALYFCASSLRGQGLEEQYFGPGTRLTVT.

In DNA, the CDR3 is TGTGCCAGCAGTCGGGACTCCCGCTCCTATAATTCACCCCTCCACTTT. Protein sequence: CASSRDSRSYNSPLHF. This sequence joins TRBV6-5 and TRBJ1-6; weak D call: TRBD1 (5 bases). CDR1 and CDR2 (germline): MNHEY, SVGAGI. The CDR3 runs to 16 residues. Trimming shortened V by 5 bases and J by 0 bases, and 11 bases separated the two germline ends.

This rearrangement joins TRBV6-5 to TRBJ2-7, with TRBD1 as a possible D gene (5 bases). With 7 bases removed from V and 0 bases from J, the gap between germline ends came to 13 bases. The CDR3 is 14 residues long. Germline V lookup: CDR1 MNHEY, CDR2 SVGAGI. DNA of the CDR3: TGTGCCAGCACTGTAGGGGCAAACTCCTACGAGCAGTACTTC. Its translation: CASTVGANSYEQYF.

This clonotype was seen a handful of times. This chain joins TRBV6-5 and TRBJ2-7, with D tentatively TRBD2 (6 bases). This CDR3 has 16 amino acids. Trimming removed 6 bases at V and 1 base at J, with 19 bases between. CDR1 and CDR2 from the germline V gene are MNHEY and SVGAGI. Here the CDR3 reads CASSPPGGKGSYEQYF. CDR3 bases: TGTGCCAGCAGCCCCCCCGGGGGAAAAGGATCCTACGAGCAGTACTTC.

By frequency in the sample, this clonotype is medium-sized. V is TRBV30 and J is TRBJ1-3; D call uncertain. The CDR3 is made up of 11 amino acids. Trimming pared 0 bases from V and 8 bases from J, leaving 5 bases between. Germline lookup yields CDR1 GTSNPN and CDR2 SVGIG (reference sequence). The CDR3 bases are TGTGCCTGGAGTGTCGGGTACACCATATATTTT. Protein: CAWSVGYTIYF.

V usage is TRBV5-4 and J usage is TRBJ1-3, with D perhaps TRBD1 (5 bases). CDR1 and CDR2 (germline): SGHNT, YYREEE (reference sequence). With 0 bases removed from V and 0 bases from J, the gap between germline ends came to 7 bases. The CDR3 is 15 residues long. CDR3 region: CASSLGGGSGNTIYF. DNA for the CDR3: TGTGCCAGCAGCTTGGGGGGCGGCTCTGGAAACACCATATATTTT. The variable domain in full, with the rest retrieved from reference TRBV5-4 and TRBJ1-3, is ETGVTQSPTHLIKTRGQQVTLRCSSQSGHNTVSWYQQALGQGPQFIFQYYREEENGRGNFPPRFSGLQFPNYSSELNVNALELDDSALYLCASSLGGGSGNTIYFGEGSWLTVV.

This clonotype is labeled medium-sized. This chain connects TRBV19 to TRBJ1-3; TRBD1 aligns across 7 bases. Germline CDR1 LNHDA, CDR2 SQIVND (reference sequence). The CDR3 length is 15 residues. V gave up 7 bases and J gave up 0 bases; unmatched junction bases: 6. The CDR3 nucleotides read TGTGCCAGTACGGACAGGCAGGCCTCTGGAAACACCATATATTTT. This translates into CASTDRQASGNTIYF.

The chain uses TRBV6-2 or TRBV6-3 and TRBJ2-2; no clear D. The CDR3 runs to 11 residues. Germline CDR1 and CDR2: MNHEY and SVGEGT. V lost 6 bases, J lost 3 bases, and 2 bases lay in between. The CDR3 protein is CASRYTGELFF. In DNA form, the CDR3 reads TGTGCCAGCAGATACACCGGGGAGCTGTTTTTT.

The chain has TRBV6-5 and TRBJ2-7; 8 positions match TRBD1. J was trimmed by 2 bases and V by 6 bases; bases with no gene match: 12. CDR3 length equals 16 residues. Germline V lookup: CDR1 MNHEY, CDR2 SVGAGI. The CDR3: CASSEGGQGSTYEQYF. CDR3 nucleotides: TGTGCCAGCAGCGAAGGTGGACAGGGATCCACCTACGAGCAGTACTTC.

Of note for this clonotype: One end of the junction does not line up with germline, which may come from a read error. The rearrangement links TRBV19 to TRBJ1-2; D may be TRBD1 (5 bases). The CDR3 spans 16 residues. Germline lookup yields CDR1 LNHDA and CDR2 SQIVND (reference sequence). The CDR3 DNA reads TGTTCCAGTAGTATAGCTGGCTCAGGGAAGGCCTATGGCTACACCTTC. This encodes CSSSIAGSGKAYGYTF.

This clonotype has just a few counts. This sequence joins TRBV19 and TRBJ1-1; D unresolved. V was clipped by 3 bases and J by 1 base, with 9 bases between them. CDR1 and CDR2 from the germline V gene are LNHDA and SQIVND (reference sequence). The CDR3 consists of 14 residues. CDR3 bases: TGTGCCAGTAGTATCCCCAGAGGGAACACTGAAGCTTTCTTT. This translates into CASSIPRGNTEAFF.

On this clonotype itself: A read error may produce the germline difference seen at one junction end. V and J are TRBV4-2 and TRBJ2-1; D remains unclear. Germline V lookup: CDR1 LGHNA, CDR2 YNFKEQ. This CDR3 spans 13 amino acids. The CDR3 region is CASSQSTGFEQFF. CDR3 nucleotide sequence: TGCGCCAGCAGCCAGTCCACGGGTTTTGAGCAGTTCTTC.

The rearrangement uses TRBV5-1 and TRBJ1-2; perhaps TRBD1 as D (6 bases). CDR3 length equals 14 residues. The V end was cut by 0 bases, the J end by 3 bases, with 9 bases between. Looked up from germline, CDR1 is SGHRS and CDR2 is YFSETQ. Here the CDR3 DNA reads TGCGCCAGCAGCTTGGCCAGGGGCGACTATGGCTACACCTTC. As protein: CASSLARGDYGYTF.

A remark on this clonotype: A read error may be the cause here, since a much bigger clone is one base away. The chain carries TRBV19 and TRBJ2-7; 9 bases fit TRBD1. Looked up from germline, CDR1 is LNHDA and CDR2 is SQIVND (reference sequence). The CDR3 spans 17 residues. V lost 5 bases and J lost 2; bases outside the gene matches: 13. The CDR3 is CASSPNHGTGNTYEQYF. CDR3 nucleotides: TGTGCCAGTAGTCCCAACCACGGGACAGGGAATACCTACGAGCAGTACTTC.

The V call is TRBV20-1, the J call TRBJ2-1, with TRBD2 identical over 10 bases. CDR1 is DFQATT and CDR2 is SNEGSKA in the germline V gene (reference sequence). Germline trimming cut 3 bases from V and 8 bases from J; bases unmatched to any gene: 4. The CDR3 has 13 amino acids. The CDR3 DNA sequence: TGCAGTGCTAGGGAGCGGGGGGGCCATGAGCAGTTCTTC. Encoded protein: CSARERGGHEQFF.

The chain carries TRBV7-2 and TRBJ2-1; 8 nucleotides line up with TRBD2. CDR1 and CDR2 (germline): SGHTA, FQGNSA. J gave up 0 bases and V 2 bases, and 3 bases lay outside the gene matches. The CDR3 is made up of 16 amino acids. The CDR3 here is CASSLLAGNSYNEQFF. The CDR3 DNA reads as TGTGCCAGCAGCTTATTAGCGGGGAACTCCTACAATGAGCAGTTCTTC.

The rearrangement uses TRBV27 and TRBJ1-3; weak D call: TRBD1 (5 bases). This CDR3 spans 15 amino acids. Trimming removed 1 base from V and 4 bases from J, with 11 bases in between. CDR1 and CDR2 from the germline V gene are MNHEY and SMNVEV (reference sequence). Here the CDR3 reads CASSLLGGSGNTIYF. CDR3 sequence (DNA): TGTGCCAGCAGTTTATTGGGGGGGAGCGGAAACACCATATATTTT.

The rearrangement joins TRBV10-2 to TRBJ2-1; 12 positions agree with TRBD2. Germline CDR1 WSHSY, CDR2 SAAADI. J gave up 4 bases and V 2 bases, and 6 bases lay outside the gene matches. The CDR3 is 17 amino acids. The CDR3, as DNA: TGCGCCAGCAGTGAGGGTCCGGGACTAGCGGGTTACAATGAGCAGTTCTTC. It yields the protein CASSEGPGLAGYNEQFF.

In this sample, this clonotype is medium-sized (0.01 to 0.1%). The chain is built from TRBV6-5 and TRBJ2-7; D remains ambiguous. There are 15 residues in the CDR3. Between the trimmed V and J ends, which lost 5 bases and 0 bases, there was a span of 14 bases. CDR1 and CDR2 from the germline V gene are MNHEY and SVGAGI. CDR3 protein: CASSTKPIVSYEQYF. The CDR3 bases are TGTGCCAGCAGTACCAAACCGATCGTCTCCTACGAGCAGTACTTC.

The chain is built from TRBV5-5 and TRBJ2-7, with 9 bases fitting TRBD1. The junction had 6 bases not matched to a gene; V was cut back by 3 bases and J by 2 bases. CDR3 length equals 15 residues. Germline lookup yields CDR1 SGHKS and CDR2 YYEKEE (reference sequence). The CDR3 nucleotides read TGTGCCAGCAGCTCCGGGACAGGGAACACCTACGAGCAGTACTTC. Translation gives CASSSGTGNTYEQYF.

This clonotype counts as medium-sized. V is TRBV18 and J is TRBJ1-4; TRBD1 might be the D (5 bases). The germline V gene has CDR1 KGHSH and CDR2 LQKENI. CDR3 length equals 15 residues. Trimming removed 2 bases at V and 3 bases at J, with 10 bases between. CDR3 region: CASSPVGVANEKLFF. Here the CDR3 DNA reads TGTGCCAGCTCACCAGTGGGGGTGGCTAATGAAAAACTGTTTTTT.

This chain connects TRBV6-5 to TRBJ1-1; D is undetermined. CDR3 size: 15 residues. Germline-derived CDR1 and CDR2 are MNHEY and SVGAGI. Trimming shortened V by 5 bases and J by 0 bases, and 13 bases separated the two germline ends. In DNA form, the CDR3 reads TGTGCCAGCAGTAGGGCGGCCCTTGTGAACACTGAAGCTTTCTTT. Translated, it gives CASSRAALVNTEAFF.

With respect to this clonotype: Relative to the germline gene, one junction end is altered; a read error may explain this. V is TRBV4-1 and J is TRBJ2-3; TRBD1 aligns across 9 bases. CDR1 and CDR2 from the germline V gene are MGHRA and YSYEKL. The CDR3 extends over 16 amino acids. The CDR3 sequence is CASSPRDREPTDTQYF. CDR3 nucleotide sequence: TGTGCCAGCAGCCCCCGGGACAGGGAACCCACAGATACGCAGTATTTT.

This clonotype is labeled medium-sized. The V and J genes are TRBV27 and TRBJ2-1, with a tentative D call TRBD2 (6 bases). CDR3 length equals 14 residues. CDR1 is MNHEY, CDR2 SMNVEV, per germline (reference sequence). With 5 bases removed from V and 2 bases from J, the gap between germline ends came to 10 bases. Written as DNA, the CDR3 is TGTGCCAGCAGTCGTCTAGCGCCCTACAATGAGCAGTTCTTC. The encoded protein is CASSRLAPYNEQFF.

This chain connects TRBV18 to TRBJ2-1; D may match TRBD1 or TRBD2 (5 bases each). CDR1 and CDR2 (germline): KGHSH, LQKENI. This CDR3 is 12 amino acids long. Deletions cut 2 bases from V and 8 bases from J, with 7 bases between. For the CDR3, the DNA is TGTGCCAGCTCACCAGGGGGAGATGAGCAGTTCTTC. Residues: CASSPGGDEQFF.

The chain joins TRBV18 to TRBJ2-7, with a possible D match to TRBD1 (5 bases). The germline CDR1 and CDR2 sequences are KGHSH and LQKENI. The ends were cut back, 6 bases at V and 1 base at J, with 10 bases in the middle. The CDR3 totals 13 residues. The CDR3 region has the DNA TGTGCCAGCTCCTCAGGGCCTTCCTACGAGCAGTACTTC. Residues: CASSSGPSYEQYF.

Only a few counts were recorded for this clonotype. The rearrangement joins TRBV6-2 or TRBV6-3 to TRBJ2-5; D is possibly TRBD1 (5 bases). Germline V gives CDR1 MNHEY, CDR2 SVGEGT. The CDR3 consists of 13 residues. V was clipped by 8 bases and J by 7 bases, with 17 bases between them. CDR3 nucleotide sequence: TGTGCCAGCTCTTCAGGGTTCGCAGGGACCCAGTACTTC. Translating it yields CASSSGFAGTQYF.